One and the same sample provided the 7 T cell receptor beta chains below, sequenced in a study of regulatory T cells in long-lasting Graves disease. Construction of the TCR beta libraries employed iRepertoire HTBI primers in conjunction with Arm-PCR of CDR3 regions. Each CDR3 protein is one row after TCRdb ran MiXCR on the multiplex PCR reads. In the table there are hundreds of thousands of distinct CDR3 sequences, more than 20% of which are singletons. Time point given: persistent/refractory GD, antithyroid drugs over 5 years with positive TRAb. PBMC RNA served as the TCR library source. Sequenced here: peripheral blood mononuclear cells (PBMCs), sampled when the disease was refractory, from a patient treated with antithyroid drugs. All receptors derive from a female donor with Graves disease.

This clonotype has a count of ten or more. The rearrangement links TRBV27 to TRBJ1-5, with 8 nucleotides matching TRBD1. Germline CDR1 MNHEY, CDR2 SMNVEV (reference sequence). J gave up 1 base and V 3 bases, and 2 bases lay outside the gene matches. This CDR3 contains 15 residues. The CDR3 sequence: CASSLRTGSNQPQHF. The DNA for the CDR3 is TGTGCCAGCAGTTTGAGGACAGGGAGCAATCAGCCCCAGCATTTT.

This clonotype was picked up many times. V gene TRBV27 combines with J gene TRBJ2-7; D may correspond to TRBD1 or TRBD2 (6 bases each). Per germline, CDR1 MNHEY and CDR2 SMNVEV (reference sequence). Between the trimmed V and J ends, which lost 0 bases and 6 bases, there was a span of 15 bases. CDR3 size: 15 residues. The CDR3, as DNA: TGTGCCAGCAGTTTATCGGGGGGACACCCCCTCGAGCAGTACTTC. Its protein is CASSLSGGHPLEQYF.

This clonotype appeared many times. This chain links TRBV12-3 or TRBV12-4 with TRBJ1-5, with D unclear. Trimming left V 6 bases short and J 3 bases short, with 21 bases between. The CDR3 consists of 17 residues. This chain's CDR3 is CASSSPGVLGNNQPQHF. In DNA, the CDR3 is TGTGCCAGCAGCTCTCCCGGGGTGCTTGGGAACAATCAGCCCCAGCATTTT.

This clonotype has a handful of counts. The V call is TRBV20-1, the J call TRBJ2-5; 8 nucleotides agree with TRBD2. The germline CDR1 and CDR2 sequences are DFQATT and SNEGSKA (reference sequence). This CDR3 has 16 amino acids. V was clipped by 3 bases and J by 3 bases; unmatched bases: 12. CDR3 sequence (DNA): TGCAGTGCTAGTTTAGCACGAGCGGGAGTGGAAGAGACCCAGTACTTC. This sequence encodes CSASLARAGVEETQYF.

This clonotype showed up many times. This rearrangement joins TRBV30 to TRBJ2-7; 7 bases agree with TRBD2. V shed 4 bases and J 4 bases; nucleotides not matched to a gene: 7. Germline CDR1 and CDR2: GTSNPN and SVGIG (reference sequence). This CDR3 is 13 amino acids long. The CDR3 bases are TGTGCCTGGAATGAGGGAGCGGGATACGAGCAGTACTTC. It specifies CAWNEGAGYEQYF.

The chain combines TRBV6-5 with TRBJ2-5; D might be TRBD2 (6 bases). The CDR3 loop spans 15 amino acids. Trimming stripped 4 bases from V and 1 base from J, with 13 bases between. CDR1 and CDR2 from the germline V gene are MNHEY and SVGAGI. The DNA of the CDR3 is TGTGCCAGCAGTTTCTCTGGGGGGTTCCAAGAGACCCAGTACTTC. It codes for CASSFSGGFQETQYF.

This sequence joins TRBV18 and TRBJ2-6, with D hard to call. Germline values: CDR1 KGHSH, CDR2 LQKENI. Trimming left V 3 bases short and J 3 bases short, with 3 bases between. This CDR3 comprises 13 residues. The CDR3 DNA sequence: TGTGCCAGCTCACCGGTTGGGGCCAACGTCCTGACTTTC. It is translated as CASSPVGANVLTF. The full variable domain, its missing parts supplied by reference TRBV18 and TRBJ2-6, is NAGVMQNPRHLVRRRGQEARLRCSPMKGHSHVYWYRQLPEEGLKFMVYLQKENIIDESGMPKERFSAEFPKEGPSILRIQQVVRGDSAAYFCASSPVGANVLTFGAGSRLTVL.